A selection of T cell receptor beta chains follows, all from one sample in a study of T cell repertoires in cytomegalovirus infection. From the reads, TCRdb called clonotypes with MiXCR, one entry per CDR3 protein. In the table there are roughly 310,000 distinct CDR3 sequences, 15% to 20% of which are singletons. The sample consisted of PBMCs. The receptor source for this set is a human donor in good health (CMV status not recorded). Some clones in this sample may be carry-over from other donors' samples. Both conserved end residues are part of each CDR3.

J	V	CDR3
TRBJ2-3	TRBV20-1	CSAVGELTDTQYF
TRBJ1-6	TRBV4-2	CASSQDRQNYSPLHF
TRBJ1-5	TRBV4-2	CASSQVQGKRPQHF
TRBJ1-6	TRBV27	CASRGPSNSPLHF
TRBJ1-1	TRBV28	CATLTDMNTEAFF
TRBJ1-1	TRBV7-9	CASSPVKTGGHEAFF
TRBJ2-3	TRBV20-1	CSAGGERGGVADTQYF
TRBJ2-7	TRBV12-3/TRBV12-4	CASSQRGVAGGYEQYF
TRBJ1-2	TRBV4-3	CASSQDGSDLNYGYTF
TRBJ2-1	TRBV6-2/TRBV6-3	CASTLGRGQIF
TRBJ1-5	TRBV6-6	CARYWRGVTESNQPQHF
TRBJ1-4	TRBV6-6	CASSYSGGANEKLFF
TRBJ2-5	TRBV7-2	CASSPRFFRRETQYF
TRBJ2-7	TRBV4-3	CASSQKQVSYEQYF
TRBJ1-6	TRBV6-1	CASSWERRGSPLHF
TRBJ2-3	TRBV18	CASSLNPTSTDTQYF
TRBJ2-7	TRBV6-1	CASSDGGQSSYEQYF
TRBJ2-1	TRBV20-1	CSARDPRAAYNEQFF
TRBJ1-2	TRBV19	CASSQDSADYGYTF
TRBJ2-5	TRBV7-8	CASSFYTGGGGETQYF
TRBJ1-3	TRBV6-5	CASSYARDASHSGNTIYF
TRBJ1-6	TRBV4-3	CASSQDIDRARPLHF
TRBJ2-6	TRBV7-2	CASGQGYGANVLTF
TRBJ1-4	TRBV7-2	CASSLNAPTGGGEKLFF
TRBJ2-7	TRBV4-1	CASSQDEQVPYEQYF
TRBJ1-6	TRBV6-6	CASSRTNSPLHF
TRBJ2-7	TRBV19	CASSRPGQSYEQYF
TRBJ2-5	TRBV28	CASRTGTSGEWRQETQYF
TRBJ2-7	TRBV7-6	CASSVGEGIEQYF
TRBJ1-5	TRBV27	CASSLGRGVPNQPQHF
TRBJ1-5	TRBV2	CASRTGTGDQPQHF
TRBJ2-1	TRBV7-6	CASSIGQGTYNEQFF
TRBJ2-7	TRBV27	CASSQLQNAFTYEQYF
TRBJ2-3	TRBV7-2	CASSTHLADTQYF
TRBJ1-5	TRBV7-2	CASSLSVTGNQPQHF
TRBJ1-3	TRBV19	CASIEPGQLNTIYF
TRBJ2-6	TRBV11-2	CASSSVALPGANVLTF